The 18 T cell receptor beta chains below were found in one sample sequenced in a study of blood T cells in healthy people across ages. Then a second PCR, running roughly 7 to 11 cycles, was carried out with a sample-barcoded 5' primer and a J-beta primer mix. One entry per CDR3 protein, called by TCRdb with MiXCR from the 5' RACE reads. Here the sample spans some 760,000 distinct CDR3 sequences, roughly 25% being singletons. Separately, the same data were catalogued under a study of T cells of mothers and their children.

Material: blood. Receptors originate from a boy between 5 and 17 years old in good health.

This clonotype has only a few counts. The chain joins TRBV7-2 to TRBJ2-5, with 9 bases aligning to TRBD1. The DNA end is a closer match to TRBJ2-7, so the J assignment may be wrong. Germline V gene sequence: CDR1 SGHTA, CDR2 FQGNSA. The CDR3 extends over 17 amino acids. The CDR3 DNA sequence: TGTGCCAGCAGCTTCTCCGGGACAGGGAATAGAGCCTACGAGCAGTACTTC. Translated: CASSFSGTGNRAYEQYF.

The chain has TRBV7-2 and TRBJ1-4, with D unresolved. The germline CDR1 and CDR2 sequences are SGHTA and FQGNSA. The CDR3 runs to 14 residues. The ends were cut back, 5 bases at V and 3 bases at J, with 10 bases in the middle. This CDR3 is CASSPSGANEKLFF. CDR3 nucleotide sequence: TGTGCCAGCAGCCCGTCAGGAGCTAATGAAAAACTGTTTTTT.

In DNA, the CDR3 is TGTGCCAGCAGTCTCTCGGGCAGGGGGCTGGGGAACACTGAAGCTTTCTTT. Its protein product is CASSLSGRGLGNTEAFF. The J gene is TRBJ1-1, the V gene TRBV7-9, with TRBD1 matching over 8 bases. Germline CDR1 is SEHNR and CDR2 is FQNEAQ (reference sequence). CDR3 length equals 17 residues. Losses at the gene ends were 6 bases for V and 1 base for J; bases not matched to a gene: 13.

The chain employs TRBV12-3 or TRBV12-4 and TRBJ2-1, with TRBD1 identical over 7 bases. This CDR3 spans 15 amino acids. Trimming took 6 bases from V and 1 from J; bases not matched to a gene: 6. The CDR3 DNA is TGTGCCAGCAGGTACCGGGACAGATCCTACAATGAGCAGTTCTTC. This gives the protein CASRYRDRSYNEQFF.

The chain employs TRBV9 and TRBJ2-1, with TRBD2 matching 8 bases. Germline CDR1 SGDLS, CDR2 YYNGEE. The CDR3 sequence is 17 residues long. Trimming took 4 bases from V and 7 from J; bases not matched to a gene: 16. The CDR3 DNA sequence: TGTGCCAGCAGCCGACCAGCGGGAGAAGTAGAGGGGAATGAGCAGTTCTTC. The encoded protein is CASSRPAGEVEGNEQFF.

CDR3 protein: CSAPASSWGVGYEQYF. The CDR3 nucleotides read TGCAGTGCGCCGGCCTCATCCTGGGGGGTCGGCTACGAGCAGTACTTC. The chain uses TRBV20-1 and TRBJ2-5; D perhaps matches TRBD2 (6 bases). Judging by the DNA end, TRBJ2-7 fits better; the J call may be wrong. Per germline, CDR1 DFQATT and CDR2 SNEGSKA (reference sequence). This CDR3 region has 16 residues.

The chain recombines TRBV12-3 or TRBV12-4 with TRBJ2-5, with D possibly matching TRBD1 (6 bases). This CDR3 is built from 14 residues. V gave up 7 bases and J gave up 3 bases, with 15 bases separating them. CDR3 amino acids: CASKPDRFEETQYF. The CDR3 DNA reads TGTGCCAGCAAACCGGACAGATTCGAAGAGACCCAGTACTTC.

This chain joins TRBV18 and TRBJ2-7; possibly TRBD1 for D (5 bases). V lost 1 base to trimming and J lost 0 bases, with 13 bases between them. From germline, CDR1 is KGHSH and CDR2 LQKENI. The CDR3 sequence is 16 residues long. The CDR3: CASSPLGSGYSYEQYF. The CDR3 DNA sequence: TGTGCCAGCTCACCACTGGGGTCAGGGTACTCCTACGAGCAGTACTTC.

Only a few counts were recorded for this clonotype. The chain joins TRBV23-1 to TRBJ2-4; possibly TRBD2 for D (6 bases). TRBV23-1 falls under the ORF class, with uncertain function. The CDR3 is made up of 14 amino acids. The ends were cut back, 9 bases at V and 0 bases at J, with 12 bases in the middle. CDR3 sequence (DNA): TGCGCCAGGAGGGAGGCTGTAGCCAAAAACATTCAGTACTTC. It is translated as CARREAVAKNIQYF.

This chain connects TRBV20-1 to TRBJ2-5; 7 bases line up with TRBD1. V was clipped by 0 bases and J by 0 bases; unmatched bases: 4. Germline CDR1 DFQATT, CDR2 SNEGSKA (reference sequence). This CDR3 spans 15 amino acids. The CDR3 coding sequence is TGCAGTGCTAGAGATGGACAGGTGTACCAAGAGACCCAGTACTTC. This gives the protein CSARDGQVYQETQYF.

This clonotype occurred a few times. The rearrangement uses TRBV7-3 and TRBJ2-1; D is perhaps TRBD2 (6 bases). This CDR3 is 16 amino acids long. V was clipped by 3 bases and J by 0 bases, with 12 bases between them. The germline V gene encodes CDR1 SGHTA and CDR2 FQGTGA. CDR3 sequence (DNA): TGTGCCAGCAGCTTTGAAGCGGGCTCCTCCTACAATGAGCAGTTCTTC. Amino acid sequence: CASSFEAGSSYNEQFF.

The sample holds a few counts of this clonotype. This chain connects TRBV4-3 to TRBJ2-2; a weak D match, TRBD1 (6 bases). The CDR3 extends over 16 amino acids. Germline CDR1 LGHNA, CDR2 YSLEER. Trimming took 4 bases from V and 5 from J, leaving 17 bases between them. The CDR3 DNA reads TGCGCCAGCAGCCGGACGGTGGCAGGGGAAACCGGGGAGCTGTTTTTT. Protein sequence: CASSRTVAGETGELFF.

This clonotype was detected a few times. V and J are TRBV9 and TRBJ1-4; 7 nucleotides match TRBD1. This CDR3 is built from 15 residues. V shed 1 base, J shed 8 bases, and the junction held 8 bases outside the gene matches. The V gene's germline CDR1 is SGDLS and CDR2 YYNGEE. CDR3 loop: CASSVTPNRGEKLFF. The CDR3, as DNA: TGTGCCAGCAGCGTAACCCCAAACAGGGGCGAAAAACTGTTTTTT.

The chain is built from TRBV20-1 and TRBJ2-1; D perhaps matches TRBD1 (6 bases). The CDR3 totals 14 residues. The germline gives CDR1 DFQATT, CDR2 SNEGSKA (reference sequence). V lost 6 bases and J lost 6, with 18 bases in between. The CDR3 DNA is TGCAGTGCGCGGACGGGACAAAGGAGCAATGAGCAGTTCTTC. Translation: CSARTGQRSNEQFF.

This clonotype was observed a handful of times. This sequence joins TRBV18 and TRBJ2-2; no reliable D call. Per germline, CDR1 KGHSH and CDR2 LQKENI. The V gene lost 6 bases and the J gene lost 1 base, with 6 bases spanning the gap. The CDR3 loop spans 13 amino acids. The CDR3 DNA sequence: TGTGCCAGCTCTGCGGAGAACACCGGGGAGCTGTTTTTT. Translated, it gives CASSAENTGELFF.

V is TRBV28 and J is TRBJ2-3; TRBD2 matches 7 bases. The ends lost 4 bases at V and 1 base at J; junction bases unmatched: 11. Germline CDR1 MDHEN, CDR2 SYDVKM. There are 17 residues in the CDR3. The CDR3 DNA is TGTGCCAGCAGTTCGGCCCTCGGACTAGTCCGCACAGATACGCAGTATTTT. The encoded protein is CASSSALGLVRTDTQYF.

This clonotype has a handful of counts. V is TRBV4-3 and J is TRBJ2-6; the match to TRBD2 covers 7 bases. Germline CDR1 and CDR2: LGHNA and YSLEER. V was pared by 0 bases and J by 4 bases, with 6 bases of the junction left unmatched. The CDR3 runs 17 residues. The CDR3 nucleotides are TGCGCCAGCAGCCAAGATGGGGAGGGGACCGGGGCCAACGTCCTGACTTTC. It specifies CASSQDGEGTGANVLTF.

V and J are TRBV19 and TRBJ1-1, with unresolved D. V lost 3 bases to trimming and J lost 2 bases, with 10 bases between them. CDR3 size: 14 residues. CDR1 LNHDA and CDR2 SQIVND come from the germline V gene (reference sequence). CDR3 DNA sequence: TGTGCCAGTAGTATGTCTGGGTTCAACACTGAAGCTTTCTTT. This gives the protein CASSMSGFNTEAFF.